Shown below are 32 T cell receptor beta chains from a single sample sequenced in a study of identical twins. MiXCR, run by TCRdb on the 5' RACE reads, gives a single entry per CDR3 protein. The sample has 240,000 or so distinct CDR3 sequences; approximately 7% are singletons. This same sample was also taken into another study, of yellow fever vaccine responses in identical twins.

Sequencing input: memory (CD45RO+) T cells sorted from blood. These receptors originate from a woman under 30 in good health.

CDR3 nucleotides: TGTGCCAGCAGCTTAGAAGCCGCTAGCGATGAGCAGTTCTTC. It encodes CASSLEAASDEQFF. The chain has TRBV11-2 and TRBJ2-1; D possibly corresponds to TRBD2 (6 bases). The V end lost 0 bases, the J end lost 8 bases, and 11 bases lay between the germline ends. The CDR3 is 14 amino acids. Per the germline V gene, CDR1 is SGHAT and CDR2 is FQNNGV.

The rearrangement uses TRBV12-3 or TRBV12-4 and TRBJ2-2; no definite D call. This CDR3 region has 17 residues. Trimming left V 4 bases short and J 2 bases short, with 17 bases between. Here the CDR3 DNA reads TGTGCCAGCAGTTACTATCGCGGCGGTACCAACACCGGGGAGCTGTTTTTT. This sequence encodes CASSYYRGGTNTGELFF.

This clonotype was seen many times. J is TRBJ1-2 and V is TRBV12-3 or TRBV12-4; TRBD1 matches at 10 bases. Trimming removed 4 bases from V and 8 bases from J; junction bases left unmatched: 7. The CDR3 is 14 residues long. The CDR3: CASSSPGTGEGYTF. CDR3 DNA: TGTGCCAGCAGTTCCCCCGGGACAGGGGAAGGCTACACCTTC.

In this sample, this clonotype is medium-sized (0.01 to 0.1%). The V and J genes are TRBV10-3 and TRBJ2-2; the match to TRBD1 covers 9 bases. This CDR3 has 13 amino acids. CDR1 and CDR2 from the germline V gene are ENHRY and SYGVKD. V gave up 10 bases and J gave up 6 bases; unmatched junction bases: 6. The CDR3 nucleotides read TGTGCCACACGACAGGGGGAAGCCGGGGAGCTGTTTTTT. Translation: CATRQGEAGELFF.

This clonotype has just a few counts. The chain recombines TRBV20-1 with TRBJ2-1; D perhaps matches TRBD2 (6 bases). With 3 bases removed from V and 10 bases from J, the gap between germline ends came to 22 bases. CDR1 is DFQATT, CDR2 SNEGSKA, per germline (reference sequence). The CDR3 loop spans 15 amino acids. The CDR3 DNA reads TGCAGTGCTAGTCTACGGGACTCAAGCCTCCGGGAGCAGTTCTTC. Its protein is CSASLRDSSLREQFF.

The CDR3: CASSATGTGFEGYTF. Written as DNA, the CDR3 is TGTGCCAGCAGCGCTACCGGGACAGGGTTTGAGGGCTACACCTTC. The chain carries TRBV7-9 and TRBJ1-2; 9 bases match TRBD1. V dropped 5 bases and J dropped 8; count of bases not matched to a gene: 12. CDR3 length: 15 residues. Germline values: CDR1 SEHNR, CDR2 FQNEAQ (reference sequence).

J is TRBJ2-2 and V is TRBV27; TRBD1 agrees at 9 bases. Looked up from germline, CDR1 is MNHEY and CDR2 is SMNVEV (reference sequence). The CDR3 covers 16 residues. Trimming removed 7 bases from V and 4 bases from J; junction bases left unmatched: 10. CDR3 DNA: TGTGCCAGCACCGATCCGGGACAGGGCTTCACCGGGGAGCTGTTTTTT. Amino acid sequence: CASTDPGQGFTGELFF.

CDR3 DNA: TGTGCCAGCAGCGTAGCCGAAAATAATTCACCCCTCCACTTT. Translation: CASSVAENNSPLHF. This chain joins TRBV9 and TRBJ1-6; D remains unclear. The germline V and J ends were trimmed by 0 bases and 5 bases, with 6 bases remaining between them. CDR1 is SGDLS and CDR2 is YYNGEE in the germline V gene. The CDR3 totals 14 residues.

There are many counts of this clonotype. J is TRBJ2-1 and V is TRBV7-8, with TRBD2 matching 10 bases. CDR3 length: 14 residues. CDR1 is SGHVS, CDR2 FQNEAQ, per germline. V shed 4 bases and J 5 bases; nucleotides not matched to a gene: 2. The CDR3 nucleotides are TGTGCCAGCAGCTACGGACTAGCGGACAATGAGCAGTTCTTC. Protein product: CASSYGLADNEQFF.

The sample holds many counts of this clonotype. The gene calls are TRBV6-1 and TRBJ2-7; 12 bases line up with TRBD2. Losses at the gene ends were 7 bases for V and 3 bases for J; bases not matched to a gene: 7. Germline V gene lookup returns CDR1 MNHNS and CDR2 SASEGT. This CDR3 has 15 residues. CDR3 coding DNA: TGTGCCAGCAAGAAACCGACTAGCGGGAGCTACGAGCAGTACTTC. It is translated as CASKKPTSGSYEQYF.

J is TRBJ2-5 and V is TRBV20-1; 14 nucleotides align to TRBD2. V lost 3 bases and J lost 5; bases outside the gene matches: 11. The CDR3 is 17 amino acids. Germline V gene sequence: CDR1 DFQATT, CDR2 SNEGSKA (reference sequence). CDR3 loop: CSARGTSGGPLGETQYF. CDR3 sequence (DNA): TGCAGTGCTAGGGGGACTAGCGGGGGCCCACTAGGGGAGACCCAGTACTTC.

This clonotype came up once. CDR3 DNA: TGTGCCAGCAGTCGCGCCCGGGGACAGGGAGAGAATGAGCAGTTCTTC. Translation gives CASSRARGQGENEQFF. This chain uses TRBV27 with TRBJ2-1; 9 nucleotides match TRBD1. The germline gives CDR1 MNHEY, CDR2 SMNVEV (reference sequence). Trimming took 5 bases from V and 7 from J; bases not matched to a gene: 12. The CDR3 extends over 16 amino acids.

There are many counts of this clonotype. V gene TRBV29-1 combines with J gene TRBJ2-3; D not resolved. V was pared by 4 bases and J by 4 bases, with 6 bases between. Germline-derived CDR1 and CDR2 are SQVTM and ANQGSEA. This CDR3 has 11 amino acids. The CDR3 loop is CSVVSPDTQYF. The CDR3 region has the DNA TGCAGCGTTGTGAGCCCAGATACGCAGTATTTT.

The chain joins TRBV2 to TRBJ2-7; 9 bases are a match to TRBD1. CDR1 and CDR2 (germline): SNHLY, FYNNEI. With V trimmed by 9 bases and J by 4 bases, 7 bases remained unmatched. The CDR3 has 13 amino acids. This chain's CDR3 is CASSRDREYEQYV. The CDR3 DNA is TGTGCCAGTTCCCGGGACAGGGAATACGAGCAGTACGTC.

The table lists this clonotype with many counts. The rearrangement links TRBV5-1 to TRBJ2-6; D unresolved. Deletions cut 2 bases from V and 0 bases from J, with 9 bases between. The CDR3 loop spans 16 amino acids. CDR1 SGHRS and CDR2 YFSETQ come from the germline V gene. The CDR3 spells CASSFNAVSGANVLTF. As DNA, the CDR3 is TGCGCCAGCAGCTTTAATGCCGTCTCTGGGGCCAACGTCCTGACTTTC.

This clonotype was picked up many times. J is TRBJ2-3 and V is TRBV3-1; D ambiguous. The length of the CDR3 is 16 residues. The V gene's germline CDR1 is LGHDT and CDR2 YNNKEL (reference sequence). V lost 3 bases to trimming and J lost 2 bases, with 15 bases between them. DNA for the CDR3: TGTGCCAGCAGCCACGGAAAAGGACCAGTCACAGATACGCAGTATTTT. This sequence encodes CASSHGKGPVTDTQYF.

The CDR3 nucleotides are TGTGCCAGCAGTGGTTCCTGGTCAGGCAATCAGCCCCAGCATTTT. Encoded protein: CASSGSWSGNQPQHF. The genes are TRBV12-3 or TRBV12-4 and TRBJ1-5; D gene uncertain. This CDR3 is built from 15 residues. V was cut by 5 bases and J by 2 bases, with 13 bases left in between.

This clonotype was seen many times. The CDR3 nucleotides are TGTGCCAGCCGACAGACTAGCGGGAGCTACGAGCAGTACTTC. This gives the protein CASRQTSGSYEQYF. The rearrangement joins TRBV3-1 to TRBJ2-7, with 12 positions matching TRBD2. The CDR3 is 14 residues long. V lost 8 bases and J lost 3; bases outside the gene matches: 5. Germline CDR1 reads LGHDT; CDR2 reads YNNKEL (reference sequence).

The table lists this clonotype with a few counts. The chain employs TRBV5-1 and TRBJ2-7; 7 bases line up with TRBD1. Unmatched junction bases numbered 6, after V lost 0 bases and J lost 6 bases. This CDR3 spans 14 amino acids. Germline assignment: CDR1 SGHRS and CDR2 YFSETQ. The CDR3 is CASSLGDSAAEQYF. The CDR3 nucleotides are TGCGCCAGCAGCTTGGGGGACAGTGCGGCCGAGCAGTACTTC. The full variable domain, with the rest looked up from reference TRBV5-1 and TRBJ2-7, is KAGVTQTPRYLIKTRGQQVTLSCSPISGHRSVSWYQQTPGQGLQFLFEYFSETQRNKGNFPGRFSGRQFSNSRSEMNVSTLELGDSALYLCASSLGDSAAEQYFGPGTRLTVT.

The gene calls are TRBV18 and TRBJ1-1; D remains unclear. Germline CDR1 KGHSH, CDR2 LQKENI. V lost 2 bases and J lost 0, with 13 bases in between. This CDR3 is 16 amino acids long. CDR3 loop: CASSPDASRMNTEAFF. The CDR3 DNA reads TGTGCCAGCTCACCAGATGCCAGCCGCATGAACACTGAAGCTTTCTTT.

This clonotype was seen a few times. The rearrangement links TRBV4-1 to TRBJ2-5; 15 nucleotides line up with TRBD2. The CDR3 runs 18 residues. Germline V lookup: CDR1 MGHRA, CDR2 YSYEKL. Trimming at V came to 1 base and at J to 5 bases, leaving 8 bases not matched to a gene. The CDR3 sequence is CASSQGTGLAGGRETQYF. CDR3 coding DNA: TGCGCCAGCAGCCAAGGCACAGGACTAGCGGGGGGGAGGGAGACCCAGTACTTC.

This clonotype was counted at least ten times. The genes are TRBV7-2 and TRBJ2-3; TRBD2 aligns across 11 bases. Germline V gene lookup returns CDR1 SGHTA and CDR2 FQGNSA. The ends lost 5 bases at V and 4 bases at J; junction bases unmatched: 5. The CDR3 is 15 residues long. The CDR3 sequence: CASSASGGRADTQYF. In DNA form, the CDR3 reads TGTGCCAGCAGCGCTAGCGGGGGGAGGGCAGATACGCAGTATTTT.

This sequence joins TRBV7-9 and TRBJ1-1; no reliable D call. CDR1 and CDR2 from the germline V gene are SEHNR and FQNEAQ (reference sequence). V was cut by 1 base and J by 8 bases, with 5 bases left in between. The CDR3 loop spans 11 amino acids. The CDR3 here is CASSLESEAFF. The CDR3 nucleotides are TGTGCCAGCAGCTTAGAGTCGGAAGCTTTCTTT.

This clonotype was counted between two and nine times. CDR3 amino acids: CASSQDSGAGGTEAFF. In DNA, the CDR3 is TGTGCCAGCAGCCAAGACTCGGGGGCGGGAGGCACTGAAGCTTTCTTT. The gene calls are TRBV3-1 and TRBJ1-1; a weak D match, TRBD1 (6 bases). The CDR3 extends over 16 amino acids. Germline assignment: CDR1 LGHDT and CDR2 YNNKEL (reference sequence). Trimming took off 0 bases at V and 4 bases at J, with 15 bases between the two ends.

The chain couples TRBV11-2 to TRBJ2-7, with TRBD1 as a possible D gene (6 bases). V was trimmed by 2 bases and J by 6 bases, leaving 11 bases between them. Germline V gene sequence: CDR1 SGHAT, CDR2 FQNNGV. CDR3 length: 13 residues. The CDR3 nucleotides are TGTGCCAGCAGCTTAACAACAGGGCTCGAGCAGTACGTC. This sequence encodes CASSLTTGLEQYV.

This clonotype was counted many times. The chain carries TRBV29-1 and TRBJ2-2; D is unresolved. The ends were cut back, 6 bases at V and 2 bases at J, with 10 bases in the middle. Per the germline V gene, CDR1 is SQVTM and CDR2 is ANQGSEA. The CDR3 is 13 residues long. The CDR3 DNA follows: TGCAGCGTAGCCAACCATAACACCGGGGAGCTGTTTTTT. This translates into CSVANHNTGELFF.

The V call is TRBV28, the J call TRBJ2-5; TRBD2 aligns across 7 bases. V dropped 3 bases and J dropped 5; count of bases not matched to a gene: 24. The CDR3 totals 20 residues. Germline V CDR1 and CDR2: MDHEN, SYDVKM. Written as DNA, the CDR3 is TGTGCCAGCAGTTTCGGGCAGGGTAGCGGGCTTATGGGCCCGAGGGAGACCCAGTACTTC. As protein: CASSFGQGSGLMGPRETQYF.

The chain combines TRBV19 with TRBJ2-5; D ambiguous. This CDR3 spans 12 amino acids. Per germline, CDR1 LNHDA and CDR2 SQIVND (reference sequence). The V end was cut by 5 bases, the J end by 1 base, with 5 bases between. CDR3 sequence: CASSEVQETQYF. In DNA, the CDR3 is TGTGCCAGTAGTGAGGTCCAAGAGACCCAGTACTTC.

In this sample, this clonotype turned up many times. A read error may produce the germline difference seen at one junction end. V and J are TRBV24-1 and TRBJ2-2; the match to TRBD2 covers 11 bases. Germline loops: CDR1 KGHDR, CDR2 SFDVKD. The CDR3 is made up of 16 amino acids. The CDR3 reads CATKPSTSGNAGELFF. DNA of the CDR3: TGTGCCACCAAACCGTCGACTAGCGGGAACGCCGGGGAGCTGTTTTTT.

The chain uses TRBV2 and TRBJ1-2, with unresolved D. The CDR3 is 17 residues long. V was clipped by 2 bases and J by 3 bases, with 19 bases between them. Looked up from germline, CDR1 is SNHLY and CDR2 is FYNNEI. This CDR3 reads CASSELKGFSEDYGYTF. The CDR3, as DNA: TGTGCCAGCAGTGAACTGAAAGGGTTTTCGGAGGACTATGGCTACACCTTC. Filled out from reference TRBV2 and TRBJ1-2, the complete variable domain reads EPEVTQTPSHQVTQMGQEVILRCVPISNHLYFYWYRQILGQKVEFLVSFYNNEISEKSEIFDDQFSVERPDGSNFTLKIRSTKLEDSAMYFCASSELKGFSEDYGYTFGSGTRLTVV.

This sequence joins TRBV6-4 and TRBJ2-1; 7 positions agree with TRBD2. The CDR3 sequence is 14 residues long. V shed 6 bases and J 5 bases; nucleotides not matched to a gene: 7. The germline gives CDR1 MRHNA, CDR2 SNTAGT. This chain's CDR3 is CASSGGTTNNEQFF. CDR3 nucleotide sequence: TGTGCCAGCAGCGGGGGGACTACGAACAATGAGCAGTTCTTC.

This clonotype was seen a single time. CDR3 loop: CASSVMGPHEQYF. CDR3 sequence (DNA): TGTGCCAGCAGCGTAATGGGCCCCCACGAGCAGTACTTC. The chain has TRBV28 and TRBJ2-7; D is undetermined. Germline CDR1 MDHEN, CDR2 SYDVKM. V was trimmed by 6 bases and J by 5 bases, leaving 14 bases between them. CDR3 length equals 13 residues.